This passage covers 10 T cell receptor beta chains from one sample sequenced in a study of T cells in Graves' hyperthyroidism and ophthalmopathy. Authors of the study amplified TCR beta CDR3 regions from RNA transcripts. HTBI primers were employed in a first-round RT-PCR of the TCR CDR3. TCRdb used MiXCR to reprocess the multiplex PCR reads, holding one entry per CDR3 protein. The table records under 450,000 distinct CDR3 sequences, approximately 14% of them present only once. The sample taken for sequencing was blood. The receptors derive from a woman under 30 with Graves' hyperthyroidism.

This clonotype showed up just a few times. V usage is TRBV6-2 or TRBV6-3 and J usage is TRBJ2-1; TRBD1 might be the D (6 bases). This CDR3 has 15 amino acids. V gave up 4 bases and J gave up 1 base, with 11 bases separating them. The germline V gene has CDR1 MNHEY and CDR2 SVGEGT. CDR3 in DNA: TGTGCCAGCAGTTCCCCGAGGGGGTCCTACAATGAGCAGTTCTTC. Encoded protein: CASSSPRGSYNEQFF.

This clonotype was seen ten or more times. CDR3 sequence: CASSDKMNTEAFF. The CDR3, as DNA: TGTGCCAGCAGTGACAAGATGAACACTGAAGCTTTCTTT. The gene calls are TRBV6-1 and TRBJ1-1; D unresolved. From germline, CDR1 is MNHNS and CDR2 SASEGT. CDR3 length: 13 amino acids. V shed 3 bases and J shed 0 bases, with 5 bases lying between them.

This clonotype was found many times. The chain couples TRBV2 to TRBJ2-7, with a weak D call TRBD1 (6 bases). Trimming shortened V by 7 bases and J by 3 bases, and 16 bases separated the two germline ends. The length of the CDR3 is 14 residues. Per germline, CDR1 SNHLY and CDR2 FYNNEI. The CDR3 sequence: CASTLRGHLYEQYF. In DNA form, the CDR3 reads TGTGCCAGCACTTTAAGGGGACACCTCTACGAGCAGTACTTC.

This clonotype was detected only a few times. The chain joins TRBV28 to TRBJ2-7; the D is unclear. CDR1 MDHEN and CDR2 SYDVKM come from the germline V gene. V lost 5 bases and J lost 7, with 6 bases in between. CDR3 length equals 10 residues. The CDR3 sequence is CASSGVEQYF. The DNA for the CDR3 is TGTGCCAGCAGTGGGGTGGAGCAGTACTTC.

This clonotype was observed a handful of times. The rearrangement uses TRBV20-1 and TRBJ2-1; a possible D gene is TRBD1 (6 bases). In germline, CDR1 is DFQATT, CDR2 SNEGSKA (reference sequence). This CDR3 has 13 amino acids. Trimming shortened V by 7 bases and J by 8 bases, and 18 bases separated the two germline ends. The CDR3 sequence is CSVRGSQGYEQFF. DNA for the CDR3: TGCAGTGTTAGGGGGTCACAGGGCTATGAGCAGTTCTTC.

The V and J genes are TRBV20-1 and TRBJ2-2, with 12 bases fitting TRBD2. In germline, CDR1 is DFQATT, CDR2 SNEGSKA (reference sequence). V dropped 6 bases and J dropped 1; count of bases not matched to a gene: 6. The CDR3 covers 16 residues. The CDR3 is CSALLAGGVNTGELFF. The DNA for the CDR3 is TGCAGTGCCTTACTAGCGGGGGGCGTGAACACCGGGGAGCTGTTTTTT.

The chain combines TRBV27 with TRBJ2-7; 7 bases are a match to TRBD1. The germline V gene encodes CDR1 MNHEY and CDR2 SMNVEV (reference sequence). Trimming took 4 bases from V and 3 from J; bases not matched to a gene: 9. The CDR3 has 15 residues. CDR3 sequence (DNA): TGTGCCAGCAGTTCCCCGGGACGACAGGGCTACGAGCAGTACTTC. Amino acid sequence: CASSSPGRQGYEQYF.

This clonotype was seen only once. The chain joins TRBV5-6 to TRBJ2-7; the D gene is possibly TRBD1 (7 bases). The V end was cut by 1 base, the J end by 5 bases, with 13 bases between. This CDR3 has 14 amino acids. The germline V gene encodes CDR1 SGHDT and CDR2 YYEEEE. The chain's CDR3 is CASSLKGRGDEQYF. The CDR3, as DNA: TGTGCCAGCAGCTTGAAGGGCAGGGGGGACGAGCAGTACTTC.

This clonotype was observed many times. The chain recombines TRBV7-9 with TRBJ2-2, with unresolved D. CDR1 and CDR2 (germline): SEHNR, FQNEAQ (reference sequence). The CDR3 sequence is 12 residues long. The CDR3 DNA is TGTGCAGTCCAGATGAACACCGGGGAGCTGTTTTTT. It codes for CAVQMNTGELFF.

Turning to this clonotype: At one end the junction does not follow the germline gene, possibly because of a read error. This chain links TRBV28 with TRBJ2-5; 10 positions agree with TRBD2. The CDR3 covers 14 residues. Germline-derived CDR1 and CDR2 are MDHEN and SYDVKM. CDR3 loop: CARSKRGLAGEFDF. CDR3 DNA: TGTGCCAGATCGAAAAGGGGTCTAGCGGGAGAGTTTGACTTC.